Presented here are 6 T cell receptor beta chains from one specimen sequenced in a study of blood T cell repertoires in COVID-19. TCRdb's copy holds only in-frame clones and misses some; the assay was immunoSEQ multiplex PCR. The table has 300,000 to 450,000 clones, approximately 81% seen once. Sequenced sample: peripheral blood. The receptor source for this set is a woman under 30 with acute or convalescent COVID-19.

A single count supports this clone. V usage is TRBV19 and J usage is TRBJ1-6; 8 bases map to TRBD1. The germline V gene has CDR1 LNHDA and CDR2 SQIVND (reference sequence). There are 15 residues in the CDR3. V lost 3 bases, J lost 7 bases, and 5 bases stayed unmatched. CDR3 in amino acids: CASSMATGDNSPLHF. The CDR3 coding sequence is TGTGCCAGTAGTATGGCGACAGGGGACAATTCACCCCTCCACTTT.

This chain links TRBV30 with TRBJ2-1; a weak D match, TRBD2 (6 bases). The CDR3 consists of 11 residues. Germline loops: CDR1 GTSNPN, CDR2 SVGIG (reference sequence). V dropped 5 bases and J dropped 10 bases, with 12 bases sitting between them. CDR3 residues: CAWYREPEQFF. CDR3 DNA sequence: TGTGCCTGGTACCGGGAGCCCGAGCAGTTCTTC.

This clone has more than one count but fewer than ten. The rearrangement joins TRBV11-2 to TRBJ1-6; a possible D gene is TRBD1 (5 bases). The CDR3 extends over 15 amino acids. Germline CDR1 and CDR2: SGHAT and FQNNGV. Deletions cut 5 bases from V and 9 bases from J, with 17 bases between. The DNA for the CDR3 is TGTGCCAGCAGCGGACACAGCATCTCAGGTTCACCCCTCCACTTT. Protein product: CASSGHSISGSPLHF.

This sequence joins TRBV5-1 and TRBJ1-5; weak D call: TRBD1 (6 bases). V shed 4 bases and J shed 7 bases, with 12 bases lying between them. The CDR3 loop spans 13 amino acids. Germline assignment: CDR1 SGHRS and CDR2 YFSETQ. The CDR3 here is CASSLGQQQPQHF. CDR3 nucleotides: TGCGCCAGCAGCCTCGGACAGCAGCAGCCCCAGCATTTT.

This clone was picked up a small number of times. Other nucleotide sequences in the sample specify the same CDR3. CDR3 DNA sequence: TGTGCCAGCAGTCTCCGCGGAGATACGCAGTATTTT. Its translation: CASSLRGDTQYF. This rearrangement joins TRBV27 to TRBJ2-3; unclear D gene. The ends were cut back, 5 bases at V and 5 bases at J, with 8 bases in the middle. CDR3 length equals 12 residues. Germline V lookup: CDR1 MNHEY, CDR2 SMNVEV (reference sequence).

The genes are TRBV6-1 and TRBJ1-4; a possible D gene is TRBD1 (5 bases). The CDR3 spans 15 residues. Deletions cut 3 bases from V and 2 bases from J, with 10 bases between. CDR1 is MNHNS, CDR2 SASEGT, per germline. CDR3 bases: TGTGCCAGCAGTGAGCAGGGTCAGACTAATGAAAAACTGTTTTTT. It translates to CASSEQGQTNEKLFF.